This T cell receptor beta chain was identified during a study of T cells in Graves' hyperthyroidism and ophthalmopathy. Notes on the study in general: Blood also showed most of the thyroid clonotypes that were expanded above 0.001.

V lost 5 bases, J lost 3 bases, and 10 bases stayed unmatched. Germline V lookup: CDR1 MDHEN, CDR2 SYDVKM. The CDR3 runs to 15 residues. This clonotype was seen repeatedly, ten times or more. Its antigen is unidentified. From RNA transcripts, TCR beta CDR3 regions were amplified. The HTBI primer set drove a first-round RT-PCR of the TCR CDR3. MiXCR was run by TCRdb on the multiplex PCR reads, yielding one entry per CDR3 protein. Of 300,000 to 400,000 distinct CDR3 sequences listed, approximately 15% were seen once; the top ten hold roughly 9.6%. The chain links TRBV28 to TRBJ2-7; 7 nucleotides line up with TRBD1. Sequencing was performed on blood. The clonotype was recovered from a woman aged 55-69 years with Graves' hyperthyroidism. The CDR3 bases are TGTGCCAGCAGTGCGTCGCCAAGGGGGCTCTACGAGCAGTACTTC. Translating it yields CASSASPRGLYEQYF.